The 16 T cell receptor beta chains given below trace back to one sample, sequenced in a study of blood T cell repertoires in COVID-19. The protocol was immunoSEQ multiplex PCR, while the TCRdb copy is restricted to in-frame clones and leaves out a portion. In the table there are 200,000 to 250,000 clones, approximately 83% of which are singletons. Sequencing used PBMCs or T cells enriched from blood (not recorded which). These TCRs come from a woman between 55 and 75 years old who had recovered from COVID-19.

The genes are TRBV7-9 and TRBJ2-5; 8 nucleotides line up with TRBD1. The CDR3 is 14 amino acids. Germline V gene sequence: CDR1 SEHNR, CDR2 FQNEAQ (reference sequence). Trimming removed 5 bases from V and 4 bases from J; junction bases left unmatched: 6. This CDR3 is CASSPGQGGETQYF. The CDR3 DNA sequence: TGTGCCAGCAGCCCCGGACAGGGTGGAGAGACCCAGTACTTC.

This clone was seen once. The chain joins TRBV29-1 to TRBJ2-7, with 7 nucleotides matching TRBD1. Germline lookup yields CDR1 SQVTM and CDR2 ANQGSEA. Trimming took 6 bases from V and 0 from J; bases not matched to a gene: 8. The CDR3 sequence is 14 residues long. The CDR3 region is CSVHRQGSSYEQYF. CDR3 sequence (DNA): TGCAGCGTCCATAGACAGGGTAGCTCCTACGAGCAGTACTTC.

The chain carries TRBV19 and TRBJ1-1, with D maybe TRBD1 (5 bases). CDR3 length: 12 amino acids. Trimming removed 10 bases at V and 3 bases at J, with 12 bases between. Germline lookup yields CDR1 LNHDA and CDR2 SQIVND (reference sequence). The CDR3, as DNA: TGTGCCACCACAGGACGGGACACTGAAGCTTTCTTT. Translation gives CATTGRDTEAFF.

This clone was counted a few times. The J gene is TRBJ1-2, the V gene TRBV5-3; 10 nucleotides line up with TRBD1. TRBV5-3 is assigned to the ORF class and has an uncertain function. J lost 5 bases, V lost 4 bases, and 8 bases had no gene match. CDR3 size: 15 residues. CDR3 loop: CARSLDRGVLYGYTF. DNA for the CDR3: TGTGCCAGAAGCCTGGACAGGGGGGTTTTGTATGGCTACACCTTC.

The genes are TRBV12-3 or TRBV12-4 and TRBJ2-7; D remains unclear. Trimming stripped 5 bases from V and 3 bases from J, with 5 bases between. The CDR3 length is 11 residues. Written as DNA, the CDR3 is TGTGCCAGCAGTCTTTACTACGAGCAGTACTTC. Translation: CASSLYYEQYF.

CDR3 residues: CASTLTGGKNQPQHF. CDR3 DNA: TGTGCCAGCACCCTGACAGGGGGAAAAAATCAGCCCCAGCATTTT. The V call is TRBV2, the J call TRBJ1-5, with TRBD1 identical over 9 bases. The CDR3 contains 15 residues. Trimming took 7 bases from V and 4 from J; bases not matched to a gene: 8. The germline gives CDR1 SNHLY, CDR2 FYNNEI.

This clone is termed medium-sized. V and J are TRBV19 and TRBJ1-1, with D unresolved. Germline V gene data show CDR1 as LNHDA and CDR2 as SQIVND (reference sequence). Between the trimmed V and J ends, which lost 8 bases and 6 bases, there was a span of 16 bases. This CDR3 has 13 residues. The CDR3 coding sequence is TGTGCCAGTTCGGAGACTGAGACCTCTGAAGCTTTCTTT. Encoded protein: CASSETETSEAFF. The entire variable domain, with the rest obtained from reference TRBV19 and TRBJ1-1, is as follows: DGGITQSPKYLFRKEGQNVTLSCEQNLNHDAMYWYRQDPGQGLRLIYYSQIVNDFQKGDIAEGYSVSREKKESFPLTVTSAQKNPTAFYLCASSETETSEAFFGQGTRLTVV.

The V and J genes are TRBV12-5 and TRBJ1-1; D might be TRBD1 (6 bases). The CDR3 extends over 17 amino acids. Trimming stripped 0 bases from V and 4 bases from J, with 18 bases between. CDR1 LGHNT and CDR2 FRNRAP come from the germline V gene. The CDR3 DNA sequence: TGTGCTAGTGGTTTGGTCCGACAAACAGGGTTGGGCACTGAAGCTTTCTTT. Amino acids: CASGLVRQTGLGTEAFF. The full variable domain, completed using reference TRBV12-5 and TRBJ1-1, is DARVTQTPRHKVTEMGQEVTMRCQPILGHNTVFWYRQTMMQGLELLAYFRNRAPLDDSGMPKDRFSAEMPDATLATLKIQPSEPRDSAVYFCASGLVRQTGLGTEAFFGQGTRLTVV.

The chain is built from TRBV4-2 and TRBJ2-5; D not resolved. The CDR3 contains 15 residues. Germline V CDR1 and CDR2: LGHNA, YNFKEQ. V was shortened by 0 bases and J by 1 base, with 9 bases between the two germline ends. The CDR3 spells CASSQETTFQETQYF. CDR3 nucleotide sequence: TGTGCCAGCAGCCAAGAAACTACTTTCCAAGAGACCCAGTACTTC.

This chain's CDR3 is CASSLRHPPNTGELFF. The DNA for the CDR3 is TGTGCCAGCAGCCTAAGGCATCCCCCGAACACCGGGGAGCTGTTTTTT. The rearrangement joins TRBV7-3 to TRBJ2-2, with D unclear. The germline gives CDR1 SGHTA, CDR2 FQGTGA. Trimming left V 5 bases short and J 0 bases short, with 13 bases between. The CDR3 has 16 residues.

V is TRBV7-9 and J is TRBJ2-2; 10 positions match TRBD1. V shed 5 bases, J shed 6 bases, and the junction held 3 bases outside the gene matches. Per germline, CDR1 SEHNR and CDR2 FQNEAQ (reference sequence). The CDR3 has 14 amino acids. The CDR3 nucleotides are TGTGCCAGCAGCGGGACAGGGGTACCCGGGGAGCTGTTTTTT. Residues: CASSGTGVPGELFF. Drawing the rest from reference TRBV7-9 and TRBJ2-2, the complete variable domain is DTGVSQNPRHKITKRGQNVTFRCDPISEHNRLYWYRQTLGQGPEFLTYFQNEAQLEKSRLLSDRFSAERPKGSFSTLEIQRTEQGDSAMYLCASSGTGVPGELFFGEGSRLTVL.

V usage is TRBV28 and J usage is TRBJ2-6; D uncertain. The CDR3 runs 15 residues. V was pared by 5 bases and J by 0 bases, with 8 bases between. The V gene's germline CDR1 is MDHEN and CDR2 SYDVKM. CDR3 nucleotide sequence: TGTGCCAGCAGTCTCCACAGCTCTGGGGCCAACGTCCTGACTTTC. Its protein product is CASSLHSSGANVLTF.

This chain connects TRBV7-3 to TRBJ2-6, with 7 bases lining up with TRBD1. Germline CDR1 reads SGHTA; CDR2 reads FQGTGA. J lost 1 base, V lost 4 bases, and 1 base had no gene match. This CDR3 is 15 amino acids long. The CDR3 nucleotides read TGTGCCAGCAGCTCCAGGGGGTCTGGGGCCAACGTCCTGACTTTC. Its protein product is CASSSRGSGANVLTF.

The chain is built from TRBV2 and TRBJ1-2; D gene uncertain. CDR3 size: 10 residues. Germline V gene lookup returns CDR1 SNHLY and CDR2 FYNNEI. V dropped 9 bases and J dropped 2 bases, with 4 bases sitting between them. CDR3 bases: TGTGCCAGACAGAACTATGGCTACACCTTC. Translation gives CARQNYGYTF.

The chain combines TRBV15 with TRBJ1-2, with D possibly TRBD1 on 5 matching bases. V lost 3 bases, J lost 3 bases, and 14 bases lay in between. The CDR3 consists of 15 residues. CDR1 and CDR2 (germline): LNHNV, YYDKDF (reference sequence). The chain's CDR3 is CATSRPTIGDYGYTF. Here the CDR3 DNA reads TGTGCCACCAGCAGGCCAACAATAGGGGACTATGGCTACACCTTC.

This chain uses TRBV10-3 with TRBJ2-1; 7 nucleotides line up with TRBD1. Germline V lookup: CDR1 ENHRY, CDR2 SYGVKD. Trimming removed 7 bases from V and 13 bases from J; junction bases left unmatched: 16. This CDR3 contains 14 residues. The DNA of the CDR3 is TGTGCCATCACTGTCCCGGGACAGTTAAGAGGTCAGTTCTTC. Protein: CAITVPGQLRGQFF.